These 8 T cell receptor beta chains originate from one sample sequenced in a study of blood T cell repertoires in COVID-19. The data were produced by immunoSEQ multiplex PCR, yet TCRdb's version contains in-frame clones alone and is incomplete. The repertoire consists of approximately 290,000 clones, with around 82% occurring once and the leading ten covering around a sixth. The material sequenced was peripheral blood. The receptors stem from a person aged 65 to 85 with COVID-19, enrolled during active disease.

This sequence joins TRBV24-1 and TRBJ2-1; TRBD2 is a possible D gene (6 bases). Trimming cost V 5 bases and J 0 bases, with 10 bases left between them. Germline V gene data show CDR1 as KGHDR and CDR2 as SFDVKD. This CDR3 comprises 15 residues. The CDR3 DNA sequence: TGTGCCACCAGTGGATACGGGAGCTCCTACAATGAGCAGTTCTTC. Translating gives CATSGYGSSYNEQFF.

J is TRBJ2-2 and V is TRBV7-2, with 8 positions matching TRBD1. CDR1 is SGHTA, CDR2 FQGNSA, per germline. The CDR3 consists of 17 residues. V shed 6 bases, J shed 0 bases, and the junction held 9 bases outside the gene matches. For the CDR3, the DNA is TGTGCCAGCAGGCGAACCGCAGGGGGCGCGAACACCGGGGAGCTGTTTTTT. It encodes CASRRTAGGANTGELFF. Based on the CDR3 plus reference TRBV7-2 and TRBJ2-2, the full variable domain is GAGVSQSPSNKVTEKGKDVELRCDPISGHTALYWYRQSLGQGLEFLIYFQGNSAPDKSGLPSDRFSAERTGGSVSTLTIQRTQQEDSAVYLCASRRTAGGANTGELFFGEGSRLTVL.

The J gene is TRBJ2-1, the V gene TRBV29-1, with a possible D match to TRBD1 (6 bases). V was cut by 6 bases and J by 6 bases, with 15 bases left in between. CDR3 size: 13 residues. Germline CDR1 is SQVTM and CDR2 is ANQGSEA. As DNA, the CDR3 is TGCAGCGTGGGTCAGGGGTATGGCAATGAGCAGTTCTTC. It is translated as CSVGQGYGNEQFF.

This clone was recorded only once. CDR3 sequence reads: CASSSRVETEAFF. CDR3 bases: TGTGCCAGCAGTAGCAGGGTGGAGACTGAAGCTTTCTTT. The chain carries TRBV25-1 and TRBJ1-1; possible D gene TRBD1, 5 bases. Germline values: CDR1 MGHDK, CDR2 SYGVNS. The CDR3 spans 13 residues. V dropped 5 bases and J dropped 5 bases, with 12 bases sitting between them.

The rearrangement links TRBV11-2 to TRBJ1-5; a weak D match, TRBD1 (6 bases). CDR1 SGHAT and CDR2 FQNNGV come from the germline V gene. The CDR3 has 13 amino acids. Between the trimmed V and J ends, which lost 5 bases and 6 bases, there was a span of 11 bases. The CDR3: CASSLGRGQPQHF. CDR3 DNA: TGTGCCAGCAGCCTCGGCAGGGGTCAGCCCCAGCATTTT.

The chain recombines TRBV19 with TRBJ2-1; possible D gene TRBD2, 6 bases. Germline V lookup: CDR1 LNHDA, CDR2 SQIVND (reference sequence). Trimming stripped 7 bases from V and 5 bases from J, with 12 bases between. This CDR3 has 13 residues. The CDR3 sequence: CASTWRGDNEQFF. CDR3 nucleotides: TGTGCCAGTACCTGGAGGGGAGACAATGAGCAGTTCTTC.

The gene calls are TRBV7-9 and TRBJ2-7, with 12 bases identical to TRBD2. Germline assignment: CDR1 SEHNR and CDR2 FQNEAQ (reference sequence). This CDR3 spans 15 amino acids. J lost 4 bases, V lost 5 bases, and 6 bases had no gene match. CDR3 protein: CASSHTTSGRYEQYF. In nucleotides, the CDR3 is TGTGCCAGCAGCCATACGACTAGCGGGAGATACGAGCAGTACTTC.

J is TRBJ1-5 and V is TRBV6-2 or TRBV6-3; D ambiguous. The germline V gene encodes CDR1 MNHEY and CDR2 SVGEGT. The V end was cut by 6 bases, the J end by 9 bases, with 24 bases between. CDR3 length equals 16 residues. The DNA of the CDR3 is TGTGCCAGCAGCCCTGGTGTTGGCAGGTCCGAGGGGCCCCAGCATTTT. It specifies CASSPGVGRSEGPQHF.